This T cell receptor beta chain was recorded in a study of T-cell memory formation after mild COVID-19 (dated by TCRdb to the early 2020s). For context, the study as a whole: TCR sequence clusters from the two donors were found to be largely donor specific. In a couple of donors, T-cell clones that expanded and contracted after mild COVID-19 were tracked by sequencing TCRalpha and TCRbeta repertoires over time. The cohort comprised two young, previously healthy adult volunteers, one female and one male. What the research found in general, with its limitations: Contracting CD4+ clones turned up mainly in the CM and EM memory subsets, whereas EMRA was where CD8+ clones were enriched. From day 15 to 85, contracting clones showed balanced CD4/CD8 phenotypes, whereas a second wave of clones that expanded from day 15 to 37 leaned towards CD4+. Only a couple of mild cases were covered in the study, and larger cohorts including severe cases with pre-infection samples were considered necessary. The detection of some responding clones in pre-infection memory suggests that pre-existing cross-reactive memory T cells joined the SARS-CoV-2 response. SARS-CoV-2 specificity of the second-wave clones peaking on day 37 was not confirmed.

For this clonotype: Its binding antigen is unknown. No base quality information exists; no much larger clone differs at one position.

Sequences MDHEN (CDR1) and SYDVKM (CDR2) are obtained from the germline V gene. The germline V and J ends show losses of 2 bases and 0 bases respectively, and no gene match explains 4 bases of the junction. The CDR3 runs 16 residues from the cysteine to the phenylalanine. Only the CDR3 portion is preserved as DNA: 48 bases, with reading frame beginning at the first base. Sequenced on an Illumina NovaSeq 6000. cDNA libraries for TCRalpha and TCRbeta were prepared by 5'RACE using constant-segment primers, with sample barcodes and unique molecular identifiers added. Trizol reagent was used to extract RNA from every sample. Amplification of the libraries took two PCR steps, and the second step added a second sample barcode plus Illumina TruSeq adapters. The libraries were sequenced on an Illumina NovaSeq using 2 x 150 bp paired-end reads. Regarding the original processing steps: Reads were demultiplexed and collapsed into UMI-guided consensus sequences with migec v1.2.7. Using mixcr v2.1.11, UMI consensuses were aligned to TRA and TRB V and J templates and then assembled into clonotypes. Expanded or contracted clonotypes were those called significant by both edgeR and NoisET, with noise models trained on biological replicates. edgeR calls used a false discovery rate-adjusted p below 0.01 and a log2 fold-change threshold of 1. As an exploratory analysis of dynamics, max-normalized trajectories of the 1000 most abundant clonotypes were examined by PCA with hierarchical clustering. Each responding clone was given a CD4 or CD8 phenotype based on the CD4+ and CD8+ repertoires, which had been sequenced separately. In-frame beta chains were kept once TCRdb had trimmed the public reads at Q25 with fastp and called clones with MiXCR. Each entry merges the rows of one CDR3 protein and shows their most common DNA and genes. V and J calls and clone size were set by TCRdb, not the authors. The sample yields roughly 300,000 distinct CDR3 sequences; approximately 15% were counted once. Roughly 20% of the sample is in the top ten clones.

Ficoll-Paque density gradient centrifugation was used to isolate PBMCs. The receptor was isolated from a man younger than 30 who had mild COVID-19 (a few samples of this study predate the infection). The sample titles of this study are shuffled in the database, so cell type and time point are left out; the donor was told from shared clones. The chain was built from TRBV28 and TRBJ2-4; TRBD2 fits 7 bases in the junction. Sequencing input: PBMCs or a T cell subset sorted from them (not recorded which). The CDR3 has the sequence CASSLLGLLAKNIQYF. The DNA sequence reads TGTGCCAGCAGTTTACTGGGACTACTAGCCAAAAACATTCAGTACTTC.